These 28 T cell receptor beta chains were all obtained from the same sample, sequenced in a study of T cell changes during pregnancy in multiple sclerosis. Only in-frame clones appear in the TCRdb table, and some are missing; sequencing was by immunoSEQ multiplex PCR. Of about 77,000 clones in the sample, over 75% are singletons; the top ten hold approximately 2%. The source was peripheral blood, collected before pregnancy. The receptors originated from a female donor with multiple sclerosis, enrolled in a pregnancy study.

This clone was detected once. Its ends do not fully match the called genes, so a read error is possible. The chain employs TRBV7-8 and TRBJ1-1; D is uncertain. This CDR3 is built from 14 residues. Germline assignment: CDR1 SGHVS and CDR2 FQNEAQ. CDR3 nucleotides: TGTGCCAGCAGCCTAGCGGAGTTGCAAACTGAAGCTTTCTTT. It yields the protein CASSLAELQTEAFF.

The rearrangement uses TRBV7-9 and TRBJ1-2; D remains unclear. The V end lost 8 bases, the J end lost 2 bases, and 9 bases lay between the germline ends. The germline V gene has CDR1 SEHNR and CDR2 FQNEAQ (reference sequence). This CDR3 spans 12 amino acids. The CDR3, as DNA: TGTGCCAGCGTCCTATCCAACTATGGCTACACCTTC. Translated: CASVLSNYGYTF. Full variable domain (rest looked up from reference TRBV7-9 and TRBJ1-2): DTGVSQNPRHKITKRGQNVTFRCDPISEHNRLYWYRQTLGQGPEFLTYFQNEAQLEKSRLLSDRFSAERPKGSFSTLEIQRTEQGDSAMYLCASVLSNYGYTFGSGTRLTVV.

The chain links TRBV7-2 to TRBJ1-6; D uncertain. CDR3 length: 15 residues. The germline gives CDR1 SGHTA, CDR2 FQGNSA. V lost 3 bases to trimming and J lost 8 bases, with 14 bases between them. The CDR3 loop is CASSLTFGSYSPLHF. DNA of the CDR3: TGTGCCAGCAGCTTGACTTTCGGGAGCTATTCACCCCTCCACTTT. Supplemented by reference TRBV7-2 and TRBJ1-6, the full variable domain reads GAGVSQSPSNKVTEKGKDVELRCDPISGHTALYWYRQSLGQGLEFLIYFQGNSAPDKSGLPSDRFSAERTGGSVSTLTIQRTQQEDSAVYLCASSLTFGSYSPLHFGNGTRLTVT.

CDR3 amino acids: CASSQGSRLAGGSSYEQYF. DNA for the CDR3: TGTGCCAGCAGCCAAGGAAGCCGACTAGCGGGGGGTAGTAGCTACGAGCAGTACTTC. V usage is TRBV4-2 and J usage is TRBJ2-7, with 13 bases identical to TRBD2. CDR3 size: 19 residues. In germline, CDR1 is LGHNA, CDR2 YNFKEQ. V dropped 1 base and J dropped 3; count of bases not matched to a gene: 12.

This chain links TRBV29-1 with TRBJ2-1, with D perhaps matching TRBD2 (5 bases). Germline loops: CDR1 SQVTM, CDR2 ANQGSEA. The length of the CDR3 is 18 residues. Trimming left V 7 bases short and J 5 bases short, with 30 bases between. This CDR3 is CSAHIHYRVLGDDNEQFF. Here the CDR3 DNA reads TGCAGCGCCCACATCCACTACCGGGTCCTCGGGGATGACAATGAGCAGTTCTTC.

V usage is TRBV19 and J usage is TRBJ1-5; weak D call: TRBD1 (5 bases). V was shortened by 6 bases and J by 7 bases, with 19 bases between the two germline ends. Germline CDR1 is LNHDA and CDR2 is SQIVND (reference sequence). The CDR3 extends over 15 amino acids. DNA of the CDR3: TGTGCCAGTAGCCAGGCCCCGACAGTCGGGCAGCCCCAGCATTTT. Protein product: CASSQAPTVGQPQHF.

This sequence joins TRBV7-2 and TRBJ1-4; a weak D match, TRBD1 (5 bases). The V and J ends lost 2 bases and 7 bases respectively, with 14 bases between them. Germline CDR1 is SGHTA and CDR2 is FQGNSA. The CDR3 extends over 15 amino acids. CDR3 sequence reads: CASSLTVAGLEKLFF. The CDR3 DNA reads TGTGCCAGCAGCTTAACTGTGGCAGGGCTTGAAAAACTGTTTTTT.

This clone has just a few counts. The chain employs TRBV5-1 and TRBJ1-1, with 12 bases aligning to TRBD1. The CDR3 is made up of 15 amino acids. Germline V gene lookup returns CDR1 SGHRS and CDR2 YFSETQ. The ends lost 4 bases at V and 7 bases at J; junction bases unmatched: 8. As DNA, the CDR3 is TGCGCCAGCAGCCCTGGGGACAGGGGGCAGGATGAAGCTTTCTTT. Amino acids: CASSPGDRGQDEAFF.

This clone was seen at least ten times. The chain has TRBV9 and TRBJ1-5; 7 bases are a match to TRBD1. J lost 10 bases, V lost 4 bases, and 14 bases had no gene match. There are 15 residues in the CDR3. Looked up from germline, CDR1 is SGDLS and CDR2 is YYNGEE. CDR3 DNA sequence: TGTGCCAGCAGCTCTGGACAGGTAGGCGTCGCACCCCAGCATTTT. Translated, it gives CASSSGQVGVAPQHF.

The chain employs TRBV23-1 and TRBJ2-5; 9 bases map to TRBD2. TRBV23-1 is known as an ORF, though its function is uncertain. The CDR3 sequence is 19 residues long. The V and J ends lost 2 bases and 0 bases, in that order; junction bases with no gene match: 13. CDR3 coding DNA: TGCGCCAGCAGTCAACTGACAGGACTGGCTAGCGGGGACCAAGAGACCCAGTACTTC. Translating gives CASSQLTGLASGDQETQYF.

The CDR3 here is CASSQRVGAQVEKLFF. CDR3 nucleotides: TGTGCCAGCAGCCAGAGGGTGGGGGCGCAAGTTGAAAAACTGTTTTTT. V and J are TRBV5-6 and TRBJ1-4, with D possibly being TRBD1 (6 bases). The germline V gene has CDR1 SGHDT and CDR2 YYEEEE. V was cut by 4 bases and J by 7 bases, with 20 bases left in between. This CDR3 has 16 amino acids.

The chain is built from TRBV27 and TRBJ2-3; possible D gene TRBD1, 5 bases. Per germline, CDR1 MNHEY and CDR2 SMNVEV (reference sequence). The V end was cut by 7 bases, the J end by 6 bases, with 14 bases between. The CDR3 length is 13 residues. CDR3 sequence (DNA): TGTGCCAGCACAATGACAGAACACGATACGCAGTATTTT. Encoded protein: CASTMTEHDTQYF.

V is TRBV7-9 and J is TRBJ2-3, with D possibly matching TRBD1 (6 bases). The germline V gene has CDR1 SEHNR and CDR2 FQNEAQ (reference sequence). This CDR3 contains 17 residues. Trimming cost V 3 bases and J 2 bases, with 18 bases left between them. In nucleotides, the CDR3 is TGTGCCAGCAGCTTCCTCAGGGGTGGCGGAGACACAGATACGCAGTATTTT. This sequence encodes CASSFLRGGGDTDTQYF.

This chain joins TRBV4-1 and TRBJ1-5; 9 nucleotides line up with TRBD1. V lost 2 bases to trimming and J lost 7 bases; unmatched junction nucleotides: 9. The CDR3 consists of 16 residues. Per the germline V gene, CDR1 is MGHRA and CDR2 is YSYEKL. CDR3 region: CASSQSTTGGSQPQHF. CDR3 nucleotides: TGCGCCAGCAGCCAATCGACGACAGGGGGTAGCCAGCCCCAGCATTTT.

This rearrangement joins TRBV6-6 to TRBJ2-7; the D gene is possibly TRBD1 (5 bases). The CDR3 runs 13 residues. Germline loops: CDR1 MNHNY, CDR2 SVGAGI (reference sequence). The V gene lost 3 bases and the J gene lost 6 bases, with 12 bases spanning the gap. Here the CDR3 DNA reads TGTGCCAGCAGTTATAGGGGCGTTCGCGAGCAGTACTTC. Its protein is CASSYRGVREQYF.

J is TRBJ2-5 and V is TRBV4-1; TRBD2 aligns across 10 bases. V shed 4 bases and J 7 bases; nucleotides not matched to a gene: 12. The CDR3 length is 16 residues. CDR1 and CDR2 from the germline V gene are MGHRA and YSYEKL. CDR3 loop: CASSPGLAVLFGTQYF. The CDR3 DNA sequence: TGCGCCAGCAGCCCTGGACTAGCGGTTCTGTTTGGGACCCAGTACTTC.

The chain couples TRBV5-1 to TRBJ1-1; the D gene is possibly TRBD1 (5 bases). Trimming removed 4 bases from V and 3 bases from J, with 16 bases in between. The CDR3 has 15 residues. CDR1 and CDR2 from the germline V gene are SGHRS and YFSETQ. CDR3 bases: TGCGCCAGCAGCGACCCCGGGGGTGGTGACACTGAAGCTTTCTTT. Translating it yields CASSDPGGGDTEAFF.

In this sample, this clone turned up a few times. The V and J genes are TRBV19 and TRBJ1-1; a weak D match, TRBD1 (5 bases). In germline, CDR1 is LNHDA, CDR2 SQIVND (reference sequence). Trimming took off 8 bases at V and 4 bases at J, with 11 bases between the two ends. The CDR3 is 12 amino acids. CDR3 nucleotide sequence: TGTGCCAGTTCAGGGTTTGGCACTGAAGCTTTCTTT. This translates into CASSGFGTEAFF.

The chain has TRBV9 and TRBJ1-1; D remains ambiguous. Trimming pared 0 bases from V and 7 bases from J, leaving 13 bases between. CDR3 length equals 14 residues. CDR1 SGDLS and CDR2 YYNGEE come from the germline V gene. CDR3 in amino acids: CASSVAVPEGEAFF. Here the CDR3 DNA reads TGTGCCAGCAGCGTAGCAGTCCCGGAGGGTGAAGCTTTCTTT.

The chain has TRBV30 and TRBJ2-1; 7 bases agree with TRBD1. Trimming at V came to 0 bases and at J to 7 bases, leaving 0 bases not matched to a gene. The CDR3 spans 12 residues. Per the germline V gene, CDR1 is GTSNPN and CDR2 is SVGIG (reference sequence). CDR3 DNA: TGTGCCTGGAGTGTACAGGGGAATGAGCAGTTCTTC. Translated, it gives CAWSVQGNEQFF.

This clone was observed a single time. Other nucleotide sequences in the sample specify the same CDR3. V usage is TRBV5-1 and J usage is TRBJ1-1; 7 bases agree with TRBD1. Germline trimming cut 4 bases from V and 1 base from J; bases unmatched to any gene: 4. CDR1 SGHRS and CDR2 YFSETQ come from the germline V gene. This CDR3 contains 14 residues. The CDR3 bases are TGCGCCAGCAGCCTGGGACAGCCGAACACTGAAGCTTTCTTT. Translated: CASSLGQPNTEAFF.

This chain connects TRBV7-2 to TRBJ1-5; maybe TRBD1 (5 bases). The CDR3 contains 16 residues. V lost 2 bases, J lost 5 bases, and 16 bases lay in between. Germline V gene lookup returns CDR1 SGHTA and CDR2 FQGNSA. The CDR3 reads CASSLSTFGGDQPQHF. The CDR3 DNA sequence: TGTGCCAGCAGCTTATCGACGTTTGGGGGGGATCAGCCCCAGCATTTT.

The gene calls are TRBV7-6 and TRBJ2-7; 7 bases align to TRBD1. Germline-derived CDR1 and CDR2 are SGHVS and FNYEAQ. V gave up 1 base and J gave up 9 bases; unmatched junction bases: 9. The CDR3 is made up of 14 amino acids. This CDR3 is CASSLVGDRETQYF. The CDR3 DNA is TGTGCCAGCAGCTTAGTCGGCGACAGGGAGACGCAGTACTTC.

The rearrangement uses TRBV6-4 and TRBJ2-2, with a possible D match to TRBD2 (6 bases). This CDR3 spans 13 amino acids. V lost 2 bases, J lost 6 bases, and 7 bases lay in between. From germline, CDR1 is MRHNA and CDR2 SNTAGT. CDR3 amino acids: CASSDRRAGELFF. The CDR3, as DNA: TGTGCCAGCAGTGACAGGAGGGCCGGGGAGCTGTTTTTT.

V and J are TRBV5-4 and TRBJ2-3; TRBD2 matches 14 bases. V lost 3 bases, J lost 4 bases, and 10 bases stayed unmatched. Germline-derived CDR1 and CDR2 are SGHNT and YYREEE (reference sequence). CDR3 size: 18 residues. This chain's CDR3 is CASSSGLAGVLPPDTQYF. DNA of the CDR3: TGTGCCAGCAGCTCGGGACTAGCGGGGGTGCTCCCACCAGATACGCAGTATTTT.

The V gene is TRBV4-2, the J gene TRBJ2-2; 9 bases match TRBD2. The trim removed 1 base at V and 3 bases at J, leaving 0 bases unmatched. The CDR3 is 15 residues long. CDR1 and CDR2 from the germline V gene are LGHNA and YNFKEQ. CDR3 loop: CASSQVAGDTGELFF. The CDR3 DNA is TGTGCCAGCAGCCAAGTAGCGGGGGACACCGGGGAGCTGTTTTTT.

The chain joins TRBV7-2 to TRBJ1-2; TRBD1 matches 8 bases. The CDR3 has 15 residues. V was pared by 2 bases and J by 7 bases, with 9 bases of the junction left unmatched. The germline gives CDR1 SGHTA, CDR2 FQGNSA. CDR3 sequence reads: CASSLRPGGLGGYTF. The CDR3 DNA reads TGTGCCAGCAGCTTACGTCCAGGGGGCTTGGGTGGCTACACCTTC. Drawing the rest from reference TRBV7-2 and TRBJ1-2, the complete variable domain is GAGVSQSPSNKVTEKGKDVELRCDPISGHTALYWYRQSLGQGLEFLIYFQGNSAPDKSGLPSDRFSAERTGGSVSTLTIQRTQQEDSAVYLCASSLRPGGLGGYTFGSGTRLTVV.

V and J are TRBV6-1 and TRBJ2-1; D ambiguous. The CDR3 extends over 17 amino acids. Germline V gives CDR1 MNHNS, CDR2 SASEGT. V shed 1 base and J shed 2 bases, with 15 bases lying between them. The CDR3 DNA reads TGTGCCAGCAGTGAAGGGGCAGGCGAAATCACCTACAATGAGCAGTTCTTC. Translated: CASSEGAGEITYNEQFF.